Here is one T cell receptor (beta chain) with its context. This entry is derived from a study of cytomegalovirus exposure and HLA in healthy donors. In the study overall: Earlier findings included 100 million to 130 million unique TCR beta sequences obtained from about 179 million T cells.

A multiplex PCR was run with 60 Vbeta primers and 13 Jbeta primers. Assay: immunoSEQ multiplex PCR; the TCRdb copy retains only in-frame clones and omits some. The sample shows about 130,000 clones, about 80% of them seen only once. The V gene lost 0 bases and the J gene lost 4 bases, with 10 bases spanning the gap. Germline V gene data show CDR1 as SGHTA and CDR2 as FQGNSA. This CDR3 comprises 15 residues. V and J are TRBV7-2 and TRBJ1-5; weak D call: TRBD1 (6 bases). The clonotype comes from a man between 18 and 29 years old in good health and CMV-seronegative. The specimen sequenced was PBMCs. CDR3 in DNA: TGTGCCAGCAGCTTAGCGGACAGCCCAAATCAGCCCCAGCATTTT. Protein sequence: CASSLADSPNQPQHF.